Listed below are T cell receptor beta chains from one sample, sequenced in a study of shared clonotypes between healthy human individuals. The data were produced by immunoSEQ multiplex PCR, yet TCRdb's version contains in-frame clones alone and is incomplete. The table shows 2.5 million or so clones, with 90% to 95% occurring only once. Sequences were obtained from naive CD4+ T cells sorted from blood. Receptors were obtained from a man between 18 and 35 years old in good health. The CDR3 runs from the conserved cysteine through the conserved F or W. D genes are given only for firm matches. Some rows have no size entry. The others give once, few or many, or a class for an expanded clone.

>TRBJ1-4|TRBV28|-|TRBD1
CASSRRGQGAYWTNEKLFF
TGTGCCAGCAGTAGACGCGGACAGGGGGCCTATTGGACTAATGAAAAACTGTTTTTT
>TRBJ2-3|TRBV6-9|once|-
CASSRGHLGTTDTQYF
TGTGCCAGCAGCCGAGGACATCTGGGGACCACAGATACGCAGTATTTT
>TRBJ2-3|TRBV28|-|TRBD2
CASSHNLSGGTDTQYF
TGTGCCAGCAGCCACAATTTGAGCGGGGGCACAGATACGCAGTATTTT
>TRBJ2-1|TRBV21-1|-|-
CASSNQVTSGGYSYNEQFF
TGTGCCAGCAGCAATCAAGTGACTAGCGGGGGGTACTCCTACAATGAGCAGTTCTTC
>TRBJ2-5|TRBV5-4|-|TRBD2
CASSATSGRDETQYF
TGTGCCAGCAGCGCGACAAGCGGGAGGGATGAGACCCAGTACTTC
>TRBJ2-1|TRBV6-6|-|TRBD2
CASSYTTSGFYNEQFF
TGTGCCAGCAGTTACACGACTAGCGGGTTCTACAATGAGCAGTTCTTC
>TRBJ2-3|TRBV19|-|TRBD2
CASSIDGDYAGGRQYF
TGTGCCAGTAGTATAGATGGGGACTATGCGGGAGGACGGCAGTATTTT
>TRBJ2-7|TRBV19|-|-
CASSIVGDAGSYEQYF
TGTGCCAGTAGTATAGTCGGGGACGCCGGGTCCTACGAGCAGTACTTC
>TRBJ2-1|TRBV9|-|TRBD2
CASSGTSGSFDEQFF
TGTGCCAGCAGCGGGACTAGCGGGAGCTTCGATGAGCAGTTCTTC
>TRBJ1-4|TRBV5-1|-|-
CASSLASSRQGDEKLFF
TGCGCCAGCAGCTTGGCGTCATCTCGGCAAGGGGATGAAAAACTGTTTTTT
>TRBJ1-5|TRBV4-1|once|-
CASSHGWQEFNQPQHF
TGCGCCAGCAGCCATGGGTGGCAGGAGTTCAATCAGCCCCAGCATTTT
>TRBJ2-7|TRBV19|once|TRBD1
CATRGPPGQGVYEQYF
TGTGCCACCCGCGGCCCACCGGGACAGGGAGTCTACGAGCAGTACTTC
>TRBJ2-3|TRBV5-5|-|-
CASRPTGLTQYF
TGTGCCAGCAGACCGACAGGTCTTACGCAGTATTTT
>TRBJ2-2|TRBV9|-|TRBD2
CASSVSSGSLNTGELFF
TGTGCCAGCAGCGTATCTAGCGGGAGCCTAAACACCGGGGAGCTGTTTTTT
>TRBJ2-7|TRBV5-4|-|TRBD1
CAVSTGGFLSYEQYF
TGTGCCGTTTCAACAGGGGGCTTCCTCTCCTACGAGCAGTACTTC
>TRBJ2-5|TRBV19|-|-
CASSGRGTQYF
TGTGCCAGTAGTGGGCGCGGGACCCAGTACTTC
>TRBJ1-5|TRBV6-4|-|TRBD1
CASSEQGSNQPQHF
TGTGCCAGCAGTGAACAGGGGAGCAATCAGCCCCAGCATTTT
>TRBJ2-7|TRBV2|few|TRBD1
CASSGGTVRSSYEQYF
TGTGCCAGCAGTGGGGGGACAGTCCGGAGCTCCTACGAGCAGTACTTC
>TRBJ1-3|TRBV6-6|-|TRBD1
CASSNDRVGNTIYF
TGTGCCAGCAGCAACGACAGGGTCGGAAACACCATATATTTT
>TRBJ1-2|TRBV19|-|-
CASRGPGTLASGYTF
TGTGCCAGTAGAGGTCCAGGGACCTTGGCCAGTGGCTACACCTTC
>TRBJ2-4|TRBV11-2|-|-
CASSLAGQAKNIQYF
TGTGCCAGCAGCTTGGCAGGCCAAGCCAAAAACATTCAGTACTTC
>TRBJ2-7|TRBV18|-|TRBD1
CASSRTGDYEQYF
TGTGCCAGCTCACGGACAGGGGACTACGAGCAGTACTTC
>TRBJ2-5|TRBV4-1|-|-
CASSQFPRETQYF
TGCGCCAGCAGCCAATTCCCCAGAGAGACCCAGTACTTC
>TRBJ1-6|TRBV5-1|-|TRBD1
CASSFGDSLNSPLHF
TGCGCCAGCAGCTTTGGGGACAGCCTTAATTCACCCCTCCACTTT
>TRBJ1-5|TRBV5-1|-|-
CASSLSGPEQPQHF
TGCGCCAGCAGCTTGTCAGGGCCTGAACAGCCCCAGCATTTT
>TRBJ1-4|TRBV7-9|-|-
CASSLGLGEKLFF
TGTGCCAGCAGCTTAGGGTTGGGAGAAAAACTGTTTTTT
>TRBJ2-5|TRBV30|-|TRBD2
CAWSVGLAAETQYF
TGTGCCTGGAGTGTTGGTCTAGCGGCAGAGACCCAGTACTTC
>TRBJ1-1|TRBV5-1|-|-
CASSSGSRQNTEAFF
TGCGCCAGCAGCTCAGGGAGCCGCCAAAACACTGAAGCTTTCTTT
>TRBJ2-3|TRBV27|-|-
CASRPTGTPTDTQYF
TGTGCCAGCAGACCCACCGGGACACCCACAGATACGCAGTATTTT
>TRBJ2-1|TRBV4-3|-|-
CASSQARFNEQFF
TGCGCCAGCAGCCAAGCCCGTTTCAATGAGCAGTTCTTC
>TRBJ2-5|TRBV9|once|TRBD1
CASSFGQGRETQYF
TGTGCCAGCAGCTTCGGACAGGGTAGGGAGACCCAGTACTTC
>TRBJ1-3|TRBV10-3|-|-
CAINKVRTEAGNTIYF
TGTGCCATCAATAAAGTCCGGACTGAAGCTGGAAACACCATATATTTT
>TRBJ2-7|TRBV7-2|-|TRBD2
CASSARTSGAYYEQYF
TGTGCCAGCAGCGCCCGGACTAGCGGGGCCTACTACGAGCAGTACTTC
>TRBJ2-3|TRBV4-1|-|-
CASSLNSGTDTQYF
TGCGCCAGCAGCCTGAATAGCGGCACAGATACGCAGTATTTT
>TRBJ2-2|TRBV10-3|-|TRBD2
CAIRTSGNTGELFF
TGTGCCATCAGGACTAGCGGAAACACCGGGGAGCTGTTTTTT
>TRBJ1-4|TRBV9|-|TRBD1
CASSVDQGAGEKLFF
TGTGCCAGCAGCGTGGATCAGGGGGCGGGTGAAAAACTGTTTTTT
>TRBJ2-2|TRBV2|-|-
CASSVQGSAGELFF
TGTGCCAGCAGCGTTCAGGGGAGCGCCGGGGAGCTGTTTTTT
>TRBJ1-6|TRBV23-1|-|-
CASSQSVLSPLHF
TGCGCCAGCAGTCAATCGGTTCTTTCACCCCTCCACTTT
>TRBJ1-2|TRBV10-3|-|TRBD1
CASSPGQGDGYTF
TGTGCCTCCAGCCCGGGACAGGGGGATGGCTACACCTTC
>TRBJ1-5|TRBV5-1|-|-
CASSLEGGQPQHF
TGCGCCAGCAGCCTTGAGGGGGGTCAGCCCCAGCATTTT
>TRBJ2-2|TRBV5-1|-|-
CASSLASSENTGELFF
TGCGCCAGCAGCTTGGCTTCTAGTGAGAACACCGGGGAGCTGTTTTTT
>TRBJ1-2|TRBV30|once|TRBD1
CAWSVLDRGGNGYTF
TGTGCCTGGAGTGTACTGGACAGGGGGGGGAATGGCTACACCTTC
>TRBJ2-5|TRBV5-4|-|TRBD2
CASSLGTSGSGETQYF
TGTGCCAGCAGCTTGGGGACTAGCGGGAGTGGGGAGACCCAGTACTTC
>TRBJ1-2|TRBV7-9|-|-
CASSLEGVGYGYTF
TGTGCCAGCAGCTTAGAAGGGGTTGGCTATGGCTACACCTTC
>TRBJ2-7|TRBV27|-|-
CASSISGRSNYEQYF
TGTGCCAGCAGTATATCGGGACGGAGCAACTACGAGCAGTACTTC
>TRBJ1-1|TRBV19|-|-
CASSGHLNTEAFF
TGTGCCAGTAGCGGACATTTGAACACTGAAGCTTTCTTT